The 18 T cell receptor beta chains in this list originate from one sample, sequenced in a study of T-cell memory formation after mild COVID-19. One entry per CDR3 protein, called by TCRdb with MiXCR from the 5' RACE reads. The table has around 200,000 distinct CDR3 sequences, 15% to 20% seen once; the top ten hold roughly 4%. The sample consisted of PBMCs or a T cell subset sorted from them (not recorded which). The receptors shown here come from a man between 18 and 35 years old who had mild COVID-19 (a few samples of this study predate the infection). Cell type and time point are not known.

This clonotype was counted a few times. The chain combines TRBV7-2 with TRBJ2-7; 9 nucleotides agree with TRBD1. Germline V gene lookup returns CDR1 SGHTA and CDR2 FQGNSA. The CDR3 loop spans 15 amino acids. J lost 5 bases, V lost 5 bases, and 10 bases had no gene match. CDR3 region: CASSRMGQGGDEQYF. The CDR3 nucleotides are TGTGCCAGCAGCCGAATGGGACAGGGAGGCGACGAGCAGTACTTC.

This clonotype was seen a handful of times. The chain recombines TRBV21-1 with TRBJ1-1. TRBV21-1 is a known pseudogene. There are 16 residues in the CDR3. CDR3: CASSKDIGNMNTEAFF. The DNA for the CDR3 is TGTGCCAGCAGCAAAGATATCGGGAATATGAACACTGAAGCTTTCTTT.

V and J are TRBV4-2 and TRBJ2-5; the D is unclear. V was cut by 0 bases and J by 5 bases, with 10 bases left in between. CDR3 length: 14 residues. CDR1 and CDR2 (germline): LGHNA, YNFKEQ. The CDR3 sequence is CASSQDTDVETQYF. CDR3 DNA: TGTGCCAGCAGCCAAGACACCGATGTGGAGACCCAGTACTTC.

The rearrangement joins TRBV5-1 to TRBJ1-1, with a tentative D call TRBD1 (5 bases). V was clipped by 0 bases and J by 5 bases, with 14 bases between them. CDR1 is SGHRS and CDR2 is YFSETQ in the germline V gene. This CDR3 comprises 15 residues. The CDR3 loop reads CASSLGQTTRTEAFF. In DNA form, the CDR3 reads TGCGCCAGCAGCTTGGGACAGACGACCAGGACTGAAGCTTTCTTT.

This clonotype was picked up a small number of times. The chain combines TRBV10-3 with TRBJ2-1; 12 bases are shared with TRBD2. Germline-derived CDR1 and CDR2 are ENHRY and SYGVKD. Losses at the gene ends were 2 bases for V and 6 bases for J; bases not matched to a gene: 8. The CDR3 length is 17 residues. The CDR3 DNA reads as TGTGCCATCAGTGAGCCCGGACTAGCGGGGCCAGGCAATGAGCAGTTCTTC. This codes for CAISEPGLAGPGNEQFF.

The chain recombines TRBV30 with TRBJ1-5; the D gene is possibly TRBD1 (6 bases). The V gene's germline CDR1 is GTSNPN and CDR2 SVGIG (reference sequence). V shed 1 base and J shed 5 bases, with 12 bases lying between them. This CDR3 is 14 amino acids long. The CDR3 reads CAWSGDNGYQPQHF. The DNA for the CDR3 is TGTGCCTGGAGTGGGGACAACGGCTATCAGCCCCAGCATTTT.

There are a few counts of this clonotype. This chain uses TRBV6-6 with TRBJ2-3; D may be TRBD1 or TRBD2 (5 bases each). Trimming cost V 2 bases and J 6 bases, with 9 bases left between them. Germline loops: CDR1 MNHNY, CDR2 SVGAGI (reference sequence). The CDR3 totals 13 residues. In DNA, the CDR3 is TGTGCCAGCAGTTACGGGACGTTGGATACGCAGTATTTT. Protein: CASSYGTLDTQYF.

This chain connects TRBV12-3 or TRBV12-4 to TRBJ1-1; no firm D call. The ends were cut back, 7 bases at V and 0 bases at J, with 9 bases in the middle. The CDR3 totals 13 residues. CDR3 protein: CASNQLMNTEAFF. CDR3 coding DNA: TGTGCCAGCAATCAACTGATGAACACTGAAGCTTTCTTT.

The chain recombines TRBV18 with TRBJ1-1, with TRBD1 matching 7 bases. V was pared by 8 bases and J by 8 bases, with 11 bases of the junction left unmatched. CDR3 length equals 13 residues. Per germline, CDR1 KGHSH and CDR2 LQKENI. As DNA, the CDR3 is TGTGCCAGCAGCGACAGGGCGGGTGCGGAAGCTTTCTTT. Translated, it gives CASSDRAGAEAFF.

Only a few counts were recorded for this clonotype. The rearrangement uses TRBV12-3 or TRBV12-4 and TRBJ2-5; 7 bases agree with TRBD2. The trim removed 5 bases at V and 4 bases at J, leaving 7 bases unmatched. The CDR3 spans 14 residues. The CDR3 DNA reads as TGTGCCAGCAGTCGGACTAGTCGGGGAGAGACCCAGTACTTC. The encoded protein is CASSRTSRGETQYF.

This clonotype showed up just a few times. The rearrangement joins TRBV4-3 to TRBJ1-5, with a tentative D call TRBD1 (6 bases). CDR3 length: 15 residues. CDR1 is LGHNA and CDR2 is YSLEER in the germline V gene. Trimming pared 0 bases from V and 7 bases from J, leaving 13 bases between. CDR3 in DNA: TGCGCCAGCAGCCAAGATGGGCAGGGGAGGCAGCCCCAGCATTTT. Translated, it gives CASSQDGQGRQPQHF.

The genes are TRBV5-6 and TRBJ2-3; D is unclear. The germline V and J ends were trimmed by 1 base and 1 base, with 10 bases remaining between them. This CDR3 is built from 15 residues. Looked up from germline, CDR1 is SGHDT and CDR2 is YYEEEE. Here the CDR3 reads CASSLYLTGTDTQYF. As DNA, the CDR3 is TGTGCCAGCAGCTTGTATTTGACCGGCACAGATACGCAGTATTTT.

This clonotype was detected a few times. The rearrangement joins TRBV9 to TRBJ1-2; TRBD1 matches 9 bases. This CDR3 region has 15 residues. Germline V lookup: CDR1 SGDLS, CDR2 YYNGEE. Unmatched junction bases numbered 10, after V lost 3 bases and J lost 7 bases. The CDR3 loop is CASSAEQGALGGYTF. DNA of the CDR3: TGTGCCAGCAGCGCAGAACAGGGGGCGCTTGGTGGCTACACCTTC.

This clonotype was seen a few times. The rearrangement links TRBV12-3 or TRBV12-4 to TRBJ2-3; no reliable D call. The CDR3 is 13 amino acids. V was clipped by 5 bases and J by 8 bases, with 14 bases between them. The chain's CDR3 is CASSTNGQATQYF. The CDR3 DNA follows: TGTGCCAGCAGTACCAATGGTCAGGCTACGCAGTATTTT.

J is TRBJ2-2 and V is TRBV5-1; TRBD1 aligns across 9 bases. This CDR3 is 15 amino acids long. CDR1 and CDR2 (germline): SGHRS, YFSETQ. V trimming: 0 bases; J trimming: 4 bases; junction bases outside the gene matches: 1. CDR3 DNA: TGCGCCAGCAGCTTGGGACAGGGGGTCACCGGGGAGCTGTTTTTT. It translates to CASSLGQGVTGELFF.

This clonotype was recorded at least ten times. The gene calls are TRBV5-1 and TRBJ1-1; the D is unclear. Germline CDR1 and CDR2: SGHRS and YFSETQ. Trimming took 3 bases from V and 1 from J, leaving 10 bases between them. This CDR3 comprises 14 residues. The CDR3 sequence is CASSSAASNTEAFF. The CDR3 DNA follows: TGCGCCAGCAGCTCGGCGGCATCGAACACTGAAGCTTTCTTT.

The J gene is TRBJ2-6, the V gene TRBV7-2; D uncertain. The CDR3 totals 14 residues. From germline, CDR1 is SGHTA and CDR2 FQGNSA. Trimming took 5 bases from V and 4 from J, leaving 9 bases between them. CDR3 sequence (DNA): TGTGCCAGCAGCGTAAATTCCGGGGCCAACGTCCTGACTTTC. This gives the protein CASSVNSGANVLTF.

This clonotype has more than one count but fewer than ten. The rearrangement links TRBV3-1 to TRBJ2-4; unclear D gene. Germline V gene lookup returns CDR1 LGHDT and CDR2 YNNKEL (reference sequence). CDR3 length: 12 residues. V dropped 4 bases and J dropped 7 bases, with 8 bases sitting between them. This chain's CDR3 is CASSPPDNIQYF. The DNA for the CDR3 is TGTGCCAGCAGCCCCCCTGATAACATTCAGTACTTC.